A selection of T cell receptor beta chains follows, all from one sample in a study of blood T cell repertoires in COVID-19. Sequencing was performed with immunoSEQ multiplex PCR; in TCRdb, only in-frame clones are kept and a portion is missing. The table shows some 350,000 clones, with less than 90% occurring only once. The sequencing input was PBMCs or T cells enriched from blood (not recorded which). The receptors were sampled from a woman in her twenties or thirties who had recovered from COVID-19. The CDR3 runs from the conserved cysteine through the conserved F or W. Fields, in order: J gene, V gene, CDR3 length, D gene, clone size, CDR3 protein, CDR3 DNA. A D gene is named only where the DNA matches it firmly. The size field is filled for only some rows; it gives once, few, many or a size class.

TRBJ1-2	TRBV6-5	15	TRBD1	few	CASSPQTGQNYGYTF	TGTGCCAGCAGTCCTCAGACAGGGCAGAACTATGGCTACACCTTC
TRBJ1-1	TRBV13	14	.	.	CASSLRNGVTEAFF	TGTGCCAGCAGCTTAAGAAACGGGGTCACTGAAGCTTTCTTT
TRBJ2-7	TRBV20-1	11	.	.	CSAGLGREQYF	TGCAGTGCTGGCTTGGGGCGCGAGCAGTACTTC
TRBJ2-5	TRBV27	13	.	.	CASSLIGAETQYF	TGTGCCAGCAGTTTAATAGGGGCTGAGACCCAGTACTTC
TRBJ2-2	TRBV7-6	17	.	.	CASSLALGGIGAGELFF	TGTGCCAGCAGCTTAGCGCTGGGGGGTATCGGAGCCGGGGAGCTGTTTTTT
TRBJ2-5	TRBV5-1	16	TRBD1	.	CASSSGTGGEGETQYF	TGCGCCAGCAGCTCCGGGACAGGGGGCGAGGGAGAGACCCAGTACTTC
TRBJ1-1	TRBV18	14	.	.	CASSPRGANTEAFF	TGTGCCAGCTCACCACGGGGCGCTAACACTGAAGCTTTCTTT
TRBJ1-1	TRBV27	15	.	.	CASSFKTQLNTEAFF	TGTGCCAGCAGTTTTAAGACACAACTGAACACTGAAGCTTTCTTT
TRBJ2-2	TRBV28	14	.	.	CASSLIEFTGELFF	TGTGCCAGCAGTTTAATTGAGTTCACCGGGGAGCTGTTTTTT
TRBJ2-3	TRBV18	17	TRBD2	.	CASSPGTSGRRGDTQYF	TGTGCCAGCTCACCGGGGACTAGCGGGAGACGGGGAGATACGCAGTATTTT
TRBJ2-2	TRBV28	13	.	.	CASRRTVTGELFF	TGTGCCAGCCGAAGGACAGTCACCGGGGAGCTGTTTTTT
TRBJ2-6	TRBV6-6	16	TRBD2	.	CASSWDYPSGANVLTF	TGTGCCAGCAGTTGGGACTACCCCTCTGGGGCCAACGTCCTGACTTTC
TRBJ1-5	TRBV19	15	TRBD1	.	CASSTSTGAKQPQHF	TGTGCCAGTAGTACCTCGACAGGGGCAAAACAGCCCCAGCATTTT
TRBJ2-7	TRBV5-8	15	.	.	CASSLGLAKAYEQYF	TGTGCCAGCAGCTTGGGCTTAGCGAAGGCCTACGAGCAGTACTTC
TRBJ1-4	TRBV4-1	14	.	.	CASSQARGDEKLFF	TGCGCCAGCAGCCAAGCCCGGGGAGATGAAAAACTGTTTTTT
TRBJ2-3	TRBV9	16	TRBD1	.	CASSVVGTGVTDTQYF	TGTGCCAGCAGCGTAGTCGGGACAGGGGTAACAGATACGCAGTATTTT
TRBJ1-3	TRBV5-1	15	.	.	CASSEGDLSGNTIYF	TGCGCCAGCAGCGAGGGGGACCTCTCTGGAAACACCATATATTTT
TRBJ2-5	TRBV13	13	.	once	CASSRRPGETQYF	TGTGCCAGCAGCCGACGACCGGGGGAGACCCAGTACTTC
TRBJ1-4	TRBV7-2	14	.	.	CASSSMTGDEKLFF	TGTGCCAGCAGCTCGATGACAGGCGATGAAAAACTGTTTTTT
TRBJ1-4	TRBV7-9	15	TRBD1	once	CASSGRDSGVSKLFF	TGTGCCAGCAGCGGCCGGGACAGTGGGGTCTCAAAACTGTTTTTT
TRBJ2-7	TRBV7-6	14	.	few	CASSSTESSYEQYF	TGTGCCAGCAGCTCTACAGAGAGCTCCTACGAGCAGTACTTC
TRBJ2-3	TRBV4-1	18	.	once	CASSQPEGGRGERDTQYF	TGCGCCAGCAGCCAACCCGAGGGGGGGCGGGGTGAGAGAGATACGCAGTATTTT
TRBJ1-4	TRBV19	18	.	.	CASSMGRTLFATNEKLFF	TGTGCCAGTAGTATGGGCCGTACCCTCTTTGCAACTAATGAAAAACTGTTTTTT
TRBJ1-2	TRBV12-3/TRBV12-4	13	.	.	CASSPYSHYGYTF	TGTGCCAGCAGCCCTTACAGCCACTATGGCTACACCTTC
TRBJ2-2	TRBV25-1	13	.	.	CASSGRGTGELFF	TGTGCCAGCAGTGGTAGGGGGACCGGGGAGCTGTTTTTT
TRBJ2-1	TRBV5-1	16	.	.	CASSLVVAPSYNEQFF	TGCGCCAGCAGCTTGGTAGTAGCCCCCTCCTACAATGAGCAGTTCTTC
TRBJ1-4	TRBV20-1	12	.	once	CSASYSHEKLFF	TGCAGTGCTAGTTACAGCCACGAAAAACTGTTTTTT
TRBJ2-1	TRBV7-7	15	TRBD2	.	CASSPGTSGYNEQFF	TGTGCTAGCAGCCCCGGGACTAGCGGTTACAATGAGCAGTTCTTC
TRBJ2-3	TRBV28	15	.	.	CASSLPGTGADTQYF	TGTGCCAGCAGTTTACCCGGAACGGGGGCAGATACGCAGTATTTT
TRBJ1-2	TRBV6-5	13	.	.	CASSYGGPYGYTF	TGTGCCAGCAGTTATGGAGGGCCCTATGGCTACACCTTC
TRBJ2-2	TRBV5-6	12	.	.	CASSLGVGELFF	TGTGCCAGCAGCTTGGGAGTCGGGGAGCTGTTTTTT
TRBJ2-1	TRBV5-6	15	.	.	CASSGGLKFRDEQFF	TGTGCCAGCTCAGGAGGACTAAAATTTCGGGATGAGCAGTTCTTC
TRBJ2-1	TRBV27	14	.	.	CASSARTGYNEQFF	TGTGCCAGCAGTGCCAGGACTGGCTACAATGAGCAGTTCTTC
TRBJ1-2	TRBV3-1/TRBV3-2	16	TRBD1	.	CASSSVGTGPHYGYTF	TGTGCCAGCAGCTCAGTCGGGACAGGGCCACACTATGGCTACACCTTC
TRBJ1-5	TRBV4-1	16	.	once	CASSQDWQARNQPQHF	TGCGCCAGCAGCCAAGACTGGCAGGCTCGAAATCAGCCCCAGCATTTT
TRBJ1-2	TRBV11-2	15	.	.	CASSLDPDGTVGYTF	TGTGCCAGCAGCTTAGATCCGGACGGGACTGTTGGCTACACCTTC
TRBJ2-5	TRBV9	15	.	.	CASSTSGTRGETQYF	TGTGCCAGCAGCACTTCCGGGACCCGGGGGGAGACCCAGTACTTC
TRBJ2-1	TRBV4-1	14	TRBD2	.	CASSRTSGENEQFF	TGCGCCAGCAGCCGGACTAGCGGAGAAAATGAGCAGTTCTTC
TRBJ2-1	TRBV10-2	16	TRBD2	once	CASSSISGGAVYEQFF	TGCGCCAGCAGTTCTATTAGCGGGGGGGCCGTCTATGAGCAGTTCTTC
TRBJ2-7	TRBV7-8	13	TRBD1	.	CASSRTGAYEQYF	TGTGCCAGCTCCCGGACAGGGGCCTACGAGCAGTACTTC
TRBJ2-1	TRBV30	14	.	.	CAWTRLVGPNEQFF	TGTGCCTGGACCCGCCTAGTGGGTCCCAATGAGCAGTTCTTC
TRBJ2-2	TRBV11-3	16	.	.	CASSPVPRANTGELFF	TGTGCCAGTAGCCCCGTTCCGCGGGCGAACACCGGGGAGCTGTTTTTT